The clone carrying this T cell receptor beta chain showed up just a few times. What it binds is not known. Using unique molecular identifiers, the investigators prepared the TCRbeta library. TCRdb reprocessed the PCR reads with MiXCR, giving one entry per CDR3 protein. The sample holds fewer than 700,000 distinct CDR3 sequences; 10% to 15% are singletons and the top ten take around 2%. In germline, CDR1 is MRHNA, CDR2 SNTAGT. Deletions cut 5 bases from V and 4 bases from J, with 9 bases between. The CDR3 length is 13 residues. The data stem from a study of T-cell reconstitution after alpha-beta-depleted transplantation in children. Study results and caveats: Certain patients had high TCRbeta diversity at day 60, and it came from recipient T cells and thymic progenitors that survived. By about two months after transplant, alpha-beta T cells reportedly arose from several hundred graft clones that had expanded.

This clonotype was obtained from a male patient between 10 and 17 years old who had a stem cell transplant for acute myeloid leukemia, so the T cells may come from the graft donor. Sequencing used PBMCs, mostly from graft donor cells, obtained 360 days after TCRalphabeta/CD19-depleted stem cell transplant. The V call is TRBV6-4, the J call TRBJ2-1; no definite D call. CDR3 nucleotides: TGTGCCAGCAGTCCCTCACGGTACAATGAGCAGTTCTTC. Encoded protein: CASSPSRYNEQFF.